This T cell receptor beta chain derives from a study of CXCR3-negative and CXCR3-positive naive CD8 T cells. This CDR3 has 16 residues. Notes on the study in general: In CXCR3-positive naive cells, the TRB CDR3s were more hydrophobic than in CXCR3-negative naive cells.

Of note for this clonotype: The antigen remains undetermined.

In preparing the TRB cDNA libraries, 5' RACE with UMI labels was used. TCRdb reprocessed the 5' RACE reads, with one entry per CDR3 protein and no DNA. This specimen shows about 85,000 distinct CDR3 sequences; the ten leading clones hold roughly 0.89%. Input material: naive CXCR3+ CD8+ T cells from blood. The subset denotes: CD45RO-CCR7+CD27+CD95- naive CD8+ T cells expressing CXCR3 (TNR3+). The chain combines TRBV21-1 with TRBJ1-6. TRBV21-1 is shown as a pseudogene. The sequence was collected from a human donor in good health. Some clones in this sample may be carry-over from other donors' samples. CDR3 sequence: CASTSGCRGYNSPLHF.